These 31 T cell receptor beta chains came from one sample sequenced in a study of glioma-infiltrating T cells after dendritic cell vaccination. The time point: after dendritic cell vaccination, including at tumor progression/relapse. Some clones are missing from TCRdb's copy, which holds only in-frame ones; the method was immunoSEQ multiplex PCR. In the table there are about 82,000 clones, around four fifths of which are singletons. Sequencing was performed on blood, taken after dendritic cell vaccination. The receptor set was obtained from a human donor with glioblastoma.

V gene TRBV2 combines with J gene TRBJ1-2; possibly TRBD1 for D (5 bases). There are 12 residues in the CDR3. From germline, CDR1 is SNHLY and CDR2 FYNNEI. Trimming shortened V by 7 bases and J by 2 bases, and 8 bases separated the two germline ends. CDR3 loop: CASKEGNYGYTF. CDR3 bases: TGTGCCAGCAAGGAGGGGAACTATGGCTACACCTTC.

The chain joins TRBV2 to TRBJ1-1; 8 bases map to TRBD1. CDR3 length: 14 residues. Per the germline V gene, CDR1 is SNHLY and CDR2 is FYNNEI. J was trimmed by 5 bases and V by 7 bases; bases with no gene match: 9. CDR3 protein: CASTMDRVGTEAFF. In DNA form, the CDR3 reads TGTGCCAGCACTATGGACAGGGTAGGGACTGAAGCTTTCTTT.

This chain uses TRBV19 with TRBJ1-1, with D possibly being TRBD1 (5 bases). Looked up from germline, CDR1 is LNHDA and CDR2 is SQIVND (reference sequence). The CDR3 is 14 residues long. Trimming shortened V by 5 bases and J by 4 bases, and 14 bases separated the two germline ends. The CDR3: CASSPDSSVTEAFF. The CDR3 coding sequence is TGTGCCAGTAGTCCAGACAGTTCTGTCACTGAAGCTTTCTTT.

The chain combines TRBV6-6 with TRBJ2-4, with a tentative D call TRBD1 (6 bases). The CDR3 is made up of 12 amino acids. The germline V and J ends were trimmed by 5 bases and 10 bases, with 12 bases remaining between them. Germline CDR1 and CDR2: MNHNY and SVGAGI (reference sequence). The CDR3 DNA follows: TGTGCCAGCAGTCAAATACAGGGTATTCAGTACTTC. As protein: CASSQIQGIQYF.

With respect to this clone: The same CDR3 is also encoded by other DNA sequences in this sample. The chain couples TRBV9 to TRBJ1-5, with D hard to call. CDR1 is SGDLS, CDR2 YYNGEE, per germline. The length of the CDR3 is 15 residues. Trimming took 0 bases from V and 0 from J, leaving 7 bases between them. The CDR3 loop is CASSVEGDSNQPQHF. The CDR3 bases are TGTGCCAGCAGCGTAGAGGGAGATAGCAATCAGCCCCAGCATTTT.

The chain couples TRBV7-9 to TRBJ2-5; TRBD2 matches 12 bases. Germline values: CDR1 SEHNR, CDR2 FQNEAQ (reference sequence). The CDR3 runs to 16 residues. Germline trimming cut 5 bases from V and 5 bases from J; bases unmatched to any gene: 9. The CDR3 loop reads CASSPHGLAGMETQYF. CDR3 bases: TGTGCCAGCAGCCCCCACGGACTAGCGGGGATGGAGACCCAGTACTTC.

The chain combines TRBV20-1 with TRBJ2-1; D call uncertain. This CDR3 is 11 amino acids long. Germline CDR1 DFQATT, CDR2 SNEGSKA (reference sequence). The V gene lost 3 bases and the J gene lost 8 bases, with 8 bases spanning the gap. The CDR3 nucleotides are TGCAGTGCTAGTACCGCGGATGAGCAGTTCTTC. This translates into CSASTADEQFF.

The chain's CDR3 is CASSEVRVGAGELFF. The CDR3 DNA reads TGTGCCAGCAGTGAAGTCAGGGTCGGTGCCGGGGAGCTGTTTTTT. The chain couples TRBV2 to TRBJ2-2; D possibly corresponds to TRBD1 (5 bases). In germline, CDR1 is SNHLY, CDR2 FYNNEI. The germline V and J ends were trimmed by 1 base and 6 bases, with 12 bases remaining between them. This CDR3 has 15 amino acids.

This chain connects TRBV19 to TRBJ1-4; D is undetermined. Trimming took 4 bases from V and 5 from J, leaving 8 bases between them. From germline, CDR1 is LNHDA and CDR2 SQIVND (reference sequence). CDR3 size: 13 residues. The CDR3 DNA reads as TGTGCCAGTAGTACGGGATCAAATGAAAAACTGTTTTTT. This codes for CASSTGSNEKLFF.

The chain uses TRBV29-1 and TRBJ1-1, with a possible D match to TRBD1 (5 bases). V lost 1 base and J lost 11, with 17 bases in between. The CDR3 extends over 13 amino acids. The germline CDR1 and CDR2 sequences are SQVTM and ANQGSEA. This chain's CDR3 is CSVEVEAGNVAFF. CDR3 nucleotides: TGCAGCGTTGAAGTAGAGGCAGGGAACGTGGCTTTCTTT.

The rearrangement uses TRBV18 and TRBJ2-2; D is perhaps TRBD2 (5 bases). Germline V gives CDR1 KGHSH, CDR2 LQKENI. There are 15 residues in the CDR3. Trimming removed 2 bases from V and 2 bases from J, with 9 bases in between. The chain's CDR3 is CASSPRTANTGELFF. In nucleotides, the CDR3 is TGTGCCAGCTCACCAAGGACTGCAAACACCGGGGAGCTGTTTTTT.

As regards this clone: The final CDR3 position lacks the conserved phenylalanine or tryptophan, pointing to a likely read error. The J gene is TRBJ1-1, the V gene TRBV2, with a possible D match to TRBD1 (6 bases). V was shortened by 2 bases and J by 1 base, with 11 bases between the two germline ends. Per germline, CDR1 SNHLY and CDR2 FYNNEI. The CDR3 runs 15 residues. The CDR3 DNA sequence: TGTGCCAGCAGTGAACTCGGGACAAGGAACACTGAAGCTTTCTCT. Translated: CASSELGTRNTEAFS.

The chain has TRBV7-8 and TRBJ2-7, with TRBD1 matching 8 bases. J was trimmed by 1 base and V by 5 bases; bases with no gene match: 4. Germline V gene lookup returns CDR1 SGHVS and CDR2 FQNEAQ. This CDR3 is built from 14 residues. CDR3 in amino acids: CASSIDRGSYEQYF. The CDR3 DNA is TGTGCCAGCAGCATTGACAGGGGATCCTACGAGCAGTACTTC.

The chain couples TRBV7-6 to TRBJ2-6; no firm D call. Deletions cut 1 base from V and 0 bases from J, with 7 bases between. From germline, CDR1 is SGHVS and CDR2 FNYEAQ. This CDR3 spans 16 amino acids. DNA of the CDR3: TGTGCCAGCAGCTTAGAGAGTAGCTCTGGGGCCAACGTCCTGACTTTC. It yields the protein CASSLESSSGANVLTF.

The gene calls are TRBV7-9 and TRBJ1-5; TRBD1 might be the D (6 bases). V was cut by 1 base and J by 7 bases, with 14 bases left in between. From germline, CDR1 is SEHNR and CDR2 FQNEAQ (reference sequence). This CDR3 spans 15 amino acids. Here the CDR3 DNA reads TGTGCCAGCAGCTTAGGATCGGCAGGGGACCAGCCCCAGCATTTT. Translating gives CASSLGSAGDQPQHF.

This chain uses TRBV20-1 with TRBJ2-5, with D possibly being TRBD1 (5 bases). V was cut by 8 bases and J by 4 bases, with 11 bases left in between. The CDR3 is 11 amino acids. Germline V lookup: CDR1 DFQATT, CDR2 SNEGSKA (reference sequence). CDR3 region: CSQGQGETQYF. The CDR3 DNA reads TGCAGTCAGGGCCAAGGAGAGACCCAGTACTTC.

The CDR3 region is CATSSLTVGGAEAFF. The CDR3 DNA follows: TGTGCCACCAGCAGTCTTACCGTCGGAGGCGCTGAAGCTTTCTTT. The chain couples TRBV15 to TRBJ1-1; D is uncertain. V lost 3 bases and J lost 6, with 17 bases in between. The CDR3 is 15 residues long. Germline values: CDR1 LNHNV, CDR2 YYDKDF (reference sequence).

The chain couples TRBV29-1 to TRBJ2-1; possible D gene TRBD2, 6 bases. Germline-derived CDR1 and CDR2 are SQVTM and ANQGSEA. The CDR3 sequence is 11 residues long. With 4 bases removed from V and 9 bases from J, the gap between germline ends came to 10 bases. Here the CDR3 reads CSVVIGGEQFF. CDR3 in DNA: TGCAGCGTTGTTATCGGGGGTGAGCAGTTCTTC.

This clone appeared once. The rearrangement uses TRBV11-2 and TRBJ1-2, with 7 bases fitting TRBD1. The J segment lost 5 bases and the V segment lost 1 base, leaving 1 base of the junction unmatched. The CDR3 has 13 amino acids. CDR1 is SGHAT, CDR2 FQNNGV, per germline. The CDR3 DNA sequence: TGTGCCAGCAGCTTAGGACAGGGATATGGCTACACCTTC. This codes for CASSLGQGYGYTF. The variable domain in full, with the rest retrieved from reference TRBV11-2 and TRBJ1-2, is EAGVAQSPRYKIIEKRQSVAFWCNPISGHATLYWYQQILGQGPKLLIQFQNNGVVDDSQLPKDRFSAERLKGVDSTLKIQPAKLEDSAVYLCASSLGQGYGYTFGSGTRLTVV.

This chain joins TRBV2 and TRBJ1-5; D unresolved. The CDR3 has 15 amino acids. Germline V lookup: CDR1 SNHLY, CDR2 FYNNEI. Trimming stripped 6 bases from V and 5 bases from J, with 17 bases between. This CDR3 is CASRGRRRIDQPQHF. As DNA, the CDR3 is TGTGCCAGCAGGGGGAGACGCCGTATTGATCAGCCCCAGCATTTT.

V usage is TRBV5-1 and J usage is TRBJ1-2; D is perhaps TRBD1 (6 bases). This CDR3 region has 16 residues. Per the germline V gene, CDR1 is SGHRS and CDR2 is YFSETQ. Trimming cost V 3 bases and J 4 bases, with 19 bases left between them. The CDR3 nucleotides are TGCGCCAGCAGCTCGCCGGCGGGAGGGACATTCTATGGCTACACCTTC. This gives the protein CASSSPAGGTFYGYTF.

This rearrangement joins TRBV2 to TRBJ2-7; D gene ambiguous. The germline V and J ends were trimmed by 4 bases and 2 bases, with 9 bases remaining between them. The CDR3 runs to 13 residues. Germline assignment: CDR1 SNHLY and CDR2 FYNNEI. The CDR3 DNA follows: TGTGCCAGCAGTGCACACAACGCCTACGAGCAGTACTTC. Translating it yields CASSAHNAYEQYF.

The rearrangement joins TRBV19 to TRBJ1-3; a possible D gene is TRBD1 (6 bases). Looked up from germline, CDR1 is LNHDA and CDR2 is SQIVND (reference sequence). The CDR3 spans 17 residues. V dropped 4 bases and J dropped 0 bases, with 16 bases sitting between them. The CDR3 DNA reads TGTGCCAGTAGTACTTCCGGGACATCGTCCTCTGGAAACACCATATATTTT. Its translation: CASSTSGTSSSGNTIYF.

This chain uses TRBV7-3 with TRBJ1-6; D is unresolved. The length of the CDR3 is 15 residues. V was trimmed by 4 bases and J by 4 bases, leaving 11 bases between them. Germline V gene data show CDR1 as SGHTA and CDR2 as FQGTGA. CDR3 coding DNA: TGTGCCAGCAGCTCGGCGGGAGGGTATAATTCACCCCTCCACTTT. Translating gives CASSSAGGYNSPLHF.

V and J are TRBV29-1 and TRBJ1-1; tentatively, D is TRBD1 (6 bases). Germline lookup yields CDR1 SQVTM and CDR2 ANQGSEA. This CDR3 contains 14 residues. V was cut by 7 bases and J by 0 bases, with 15 bases left in between. The CDR3 nucleotides read TGCAGCGCTCCCTTGGACAGCATGAACACTGAAGCTTTCTTT. Protein: CSAPLDSMNTEAFF.

V is TRBV6-6 and J is TRBJ2-7; perhaps TRBD2 as D (6 bases). Trimming removed 5 bases at V and 0 bases at J, with 17 bases between. From germline, CDR1 is MNHNY and CDR2 SVGAGI (reference sequence). This CDR3 contains 16 residues. The CDR3 DNA reads as TGTGCCAGCAGTAACAACCGGGACTCGAGCTCCTACGAGCAGTACTTC. Amino acids: CASSNNRDSSSYEQYF.

The V and J genes are TRBV5-1 and TRBJ1-1, with D tentatively TRBD1 (6 bases). Trimming pared 7 bases from V and 3 bases from J, leaving 22 bases between. This CDR3 has 16 amino acids. From germline, CDR1 is SGHRS and CDR2 YFSETQ. CDR3 amino acids: CASFSTATGPYTEAFF. The CDR3 bases are TGCGCCAGCTTTTCTACGGCTACAGGGCCGTACACTGAAGCTTTCTTT.

CDR3 nucleotide sequence: TGCAGCGTTGAGCGGGAGGCTAACTATGGCTACACCTTC. Encoded protein: CSVEREANYGYTF. The V and J genes are TRBV29-1 and TRBJ1-2; D gene uncertain. CDR1 is SQVTM, CDR2 ANQGSEA, per germline. This CDR3 is 13 amino acids long. Trimming left V 3 bases short and J 0 bases short, with 8 bases between.

This chain uses TRBV7-3 with TRBJ1-2; maybe TRBD1 (6 bases). Germline loops: CDR1 SGHTA, CDR2 FQGTGA. The CDR3 sequence is 12 residues long. V lost 6 bases and J lost 6, with 11 bases in between. CDR3 in amino acids: CASRAGVDGYTF. Written as DNA, the CDR3 is TGTGCCAGCAGGGCAGGGGTTGATGGCTACACCTTC.

The J gene is TRBJ1-1, the V gene TRBV9; D is possibly TRBD1 (6 bases). V lost 5 bases, J lost 2 bases, and 19 bases lay in between. This CDR3 region has 16 residues. CDR1 is SGDLS and CDR2 is YYNGEE in the germline V gene. CDR3 region: CASRDLTDRINTEAFF. Here the CDR3 DNA reads TGTGCCAGCAGGGACCTGACTGACAGGATCAACACTGAAGCTTTCTTT.

The chain recombines TRBV5-4 with TRBJ2-2; D is possibly TRBD1 (5 bases). The V end was cut by 4 bases, the J end by 1 base, with 11 bases between. The CDR3 contains 15 residues. Germline V gene lookup returns CDR1 SGHNT and CDR2 YYREEE (reference sequence). The CDR3 loop reads CASSPEQENTGELFF. For the CDR3, the DNA is TGTGCCAGCAGCCCAGAACAGGAGAACACCGGGGAGCTGTTTTTT.